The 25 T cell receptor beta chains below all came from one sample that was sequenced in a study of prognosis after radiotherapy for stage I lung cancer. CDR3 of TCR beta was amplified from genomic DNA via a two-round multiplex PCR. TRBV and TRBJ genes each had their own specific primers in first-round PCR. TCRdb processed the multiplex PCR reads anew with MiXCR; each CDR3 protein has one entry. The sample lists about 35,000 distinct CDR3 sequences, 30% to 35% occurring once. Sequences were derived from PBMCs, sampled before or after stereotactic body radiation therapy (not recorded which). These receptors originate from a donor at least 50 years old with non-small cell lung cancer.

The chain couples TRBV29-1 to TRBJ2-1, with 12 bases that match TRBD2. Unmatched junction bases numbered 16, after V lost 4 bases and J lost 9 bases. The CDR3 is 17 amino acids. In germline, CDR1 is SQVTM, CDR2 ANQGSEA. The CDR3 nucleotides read TGCAGCGTTGGCCCCTTCGAACTAGCGGGGGGCGGGGGTGAGCAGTTCTTC. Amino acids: CSVGPFELAGGGGEQFF.

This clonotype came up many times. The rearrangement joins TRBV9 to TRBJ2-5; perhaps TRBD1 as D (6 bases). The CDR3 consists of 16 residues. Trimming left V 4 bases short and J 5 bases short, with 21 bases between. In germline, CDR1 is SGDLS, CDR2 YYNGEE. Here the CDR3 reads CASSPRGGPPSETQYF. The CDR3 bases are TGTGCCAGCAGCCCCAGGGGTGGGCCACCAAGTGAGACCCAGTACTTC.

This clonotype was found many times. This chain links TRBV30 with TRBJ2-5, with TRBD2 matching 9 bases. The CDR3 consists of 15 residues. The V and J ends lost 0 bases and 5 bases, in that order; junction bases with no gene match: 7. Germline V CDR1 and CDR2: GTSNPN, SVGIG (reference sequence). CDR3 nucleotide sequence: TGTGCCTGGAGTGTAAAGCGGGGGGCCTGGGAGACCCAGTACTTC. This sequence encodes CAWSVKRGAWETQYF.

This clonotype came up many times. DNA for the CDR3: TGTGCCAGCAGCTTAGGCGGGGGGCTAGCCAAAAACATTCAGTACTTC. Its translation: CASSLGGGLAKNIQYF. The J gene is TRBJ2-4, the V gene TRBV7-2, with TRBD2 matching over 8 bases. Germline V lookup: CDR1 SGHTA, CDR2 FQGNSA. V shed 1 base, J shed 0 bases, and the junction held 2 bases outside the gene matches. The CDR3 is made up of 16 amino acids. The variable domain in full, with the rest retrieved from reference TRBV7-2 and TRBJ2-4, is GAGVSQSPSNKVTEKGKDVELRCDPISGHTALYWYRQSLGQGLEFLIYFQGNSAPDKSGLPSDRFSAERTGGSVSTLTIQRTQQEDSAVYLCASSLGGGLAKNIQYFGAGTRLSVL.

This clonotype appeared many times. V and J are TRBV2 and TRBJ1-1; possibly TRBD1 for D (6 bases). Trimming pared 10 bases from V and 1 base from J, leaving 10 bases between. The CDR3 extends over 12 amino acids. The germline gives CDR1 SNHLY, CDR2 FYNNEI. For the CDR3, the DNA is TGTGCCACTGCACAGGGGAACACTGAAGCTTTCTTT. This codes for CATAQGNTEAFF.

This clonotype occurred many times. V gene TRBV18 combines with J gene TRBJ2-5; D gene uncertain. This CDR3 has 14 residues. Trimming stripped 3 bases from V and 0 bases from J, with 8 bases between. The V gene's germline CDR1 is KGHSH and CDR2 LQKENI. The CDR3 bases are TGTGCCAGCTCACCGTCGGCGTACCAAGAGACCCAGTACTTC. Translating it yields CASSPSAYQETQYF.

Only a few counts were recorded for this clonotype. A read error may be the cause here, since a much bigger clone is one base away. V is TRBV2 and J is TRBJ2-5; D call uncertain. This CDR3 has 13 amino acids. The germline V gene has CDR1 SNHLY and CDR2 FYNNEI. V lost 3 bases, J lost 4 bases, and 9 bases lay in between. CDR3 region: CASSEGRVETQYF. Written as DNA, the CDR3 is TGTGCCAGCAGTGAGGGTAGGGTAGAGACCCAGTACTTC.

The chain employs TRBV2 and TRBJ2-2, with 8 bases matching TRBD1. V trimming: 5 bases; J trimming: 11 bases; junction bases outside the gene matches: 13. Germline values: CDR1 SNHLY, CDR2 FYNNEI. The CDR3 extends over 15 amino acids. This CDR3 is CASSLRQGNTVELFF. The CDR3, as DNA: TGTGCCAGCAGTCTGAGACAGGGGAACACCGTTGAGCTGTTTTTT.

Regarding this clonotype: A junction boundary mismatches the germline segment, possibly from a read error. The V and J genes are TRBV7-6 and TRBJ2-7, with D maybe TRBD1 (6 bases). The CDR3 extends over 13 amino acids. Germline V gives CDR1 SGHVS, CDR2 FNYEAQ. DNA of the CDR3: TGTGCCAGCATCTTAGGACAGTCATCGGAGCAGTACTTC. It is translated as CASILGQSSEQYF.

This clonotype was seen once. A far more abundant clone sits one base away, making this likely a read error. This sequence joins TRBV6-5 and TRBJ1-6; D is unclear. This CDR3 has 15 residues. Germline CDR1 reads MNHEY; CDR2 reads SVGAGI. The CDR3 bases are TGTGTCAGCACAACACAGCAAACCTATAATTCACCCCTCCACTTT. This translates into CVSTTQQTYNSPLHF.

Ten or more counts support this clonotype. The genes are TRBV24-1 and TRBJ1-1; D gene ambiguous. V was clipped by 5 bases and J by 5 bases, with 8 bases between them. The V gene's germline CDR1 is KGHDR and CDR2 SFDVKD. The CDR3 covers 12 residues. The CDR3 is CATSGVGTEAFF. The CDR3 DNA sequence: TGTGCCACCAGTGGGGTAGGGACTGAAGCTTTCTTT.

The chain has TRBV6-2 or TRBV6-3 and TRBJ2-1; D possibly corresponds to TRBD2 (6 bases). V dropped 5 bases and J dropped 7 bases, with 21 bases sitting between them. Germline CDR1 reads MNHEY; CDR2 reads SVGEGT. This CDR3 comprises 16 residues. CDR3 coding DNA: TGTGCCAGCAGTGAAGCACTAGCTGTGGTAAGGAATGAGCAGTTCTTC. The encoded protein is CASSEALAVVRNEQFF.

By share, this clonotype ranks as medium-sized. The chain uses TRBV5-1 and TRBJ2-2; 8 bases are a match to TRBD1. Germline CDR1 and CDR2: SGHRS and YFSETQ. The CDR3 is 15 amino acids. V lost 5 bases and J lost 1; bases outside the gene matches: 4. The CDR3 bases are TGCGCCAGCAGGCCCGGGACAGGGAACACCGGGGAGCTGTTTTTT. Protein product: CASRPGTGNTGELFF.

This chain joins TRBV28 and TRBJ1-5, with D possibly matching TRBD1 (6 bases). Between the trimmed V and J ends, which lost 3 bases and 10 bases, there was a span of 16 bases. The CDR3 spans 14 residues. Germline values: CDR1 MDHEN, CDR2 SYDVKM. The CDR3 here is CASSLSCQGHPQHF. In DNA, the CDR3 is TGTGCCAGCAGTTTGTCGTGTCAGGGGCATCCCCAGCATTTT.

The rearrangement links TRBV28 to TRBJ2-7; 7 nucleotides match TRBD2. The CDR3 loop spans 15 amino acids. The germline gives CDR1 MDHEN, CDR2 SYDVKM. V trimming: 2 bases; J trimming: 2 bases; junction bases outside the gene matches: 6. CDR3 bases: TGTGCCAGCAGTTTAGGGGGGAGGGCCGCCTACGAGCAGTACTTC. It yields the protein CASSLGGRAAYEQYF.

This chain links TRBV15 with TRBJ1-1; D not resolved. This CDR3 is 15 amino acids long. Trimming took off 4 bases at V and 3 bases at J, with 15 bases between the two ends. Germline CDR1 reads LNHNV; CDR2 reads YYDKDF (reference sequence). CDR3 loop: CATSINPGEHTEAFF. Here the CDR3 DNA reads TGTGCCACCAGCATAAATCCCGGGGAGCACACTGAAGCTTTCTTT.

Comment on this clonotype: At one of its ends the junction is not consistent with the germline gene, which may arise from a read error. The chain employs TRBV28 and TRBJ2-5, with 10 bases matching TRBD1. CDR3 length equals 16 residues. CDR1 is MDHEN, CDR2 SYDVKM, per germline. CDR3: CASSLARQGAGENQYF. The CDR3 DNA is TGTGCTAGCAGTTTAGCCCGACAGGGGGCGGGGGAGAACCAGTACTTC.

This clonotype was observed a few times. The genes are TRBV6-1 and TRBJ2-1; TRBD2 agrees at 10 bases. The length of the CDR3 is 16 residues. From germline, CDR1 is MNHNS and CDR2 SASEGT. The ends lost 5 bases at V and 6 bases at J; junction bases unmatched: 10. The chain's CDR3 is CASSQMGASGSNEQFF. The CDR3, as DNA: TGTGCCAGCAGTCAAATGGGGGCTAGCGGGAGCAATGAGCAGTTCTTC.

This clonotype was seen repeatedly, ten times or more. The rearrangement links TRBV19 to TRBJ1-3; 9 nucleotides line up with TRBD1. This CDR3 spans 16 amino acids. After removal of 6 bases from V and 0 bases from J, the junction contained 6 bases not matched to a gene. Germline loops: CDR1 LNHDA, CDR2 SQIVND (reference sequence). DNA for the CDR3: TGTGCCAGTAGCCTTACAGGGGGCGCCTCTGGAAACACCATATATTTT. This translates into CASSLTGGASGNTIYF.

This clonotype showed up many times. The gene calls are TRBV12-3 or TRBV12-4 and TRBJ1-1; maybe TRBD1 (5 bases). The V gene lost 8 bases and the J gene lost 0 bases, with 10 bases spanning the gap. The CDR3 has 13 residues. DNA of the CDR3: TGTGCCAGCTGCACAGGCCTGAACACTGAAGCTTTCTTT. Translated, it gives CASCTGLNTEAFF.

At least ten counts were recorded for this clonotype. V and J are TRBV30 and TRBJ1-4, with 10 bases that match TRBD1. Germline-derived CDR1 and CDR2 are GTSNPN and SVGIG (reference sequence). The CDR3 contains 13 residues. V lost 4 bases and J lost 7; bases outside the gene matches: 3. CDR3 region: CAWNGQGGEKLFF. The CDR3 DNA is TGTGCCTGGAATGGACAGGGGGGTGAAAAACTGTTTTTT.

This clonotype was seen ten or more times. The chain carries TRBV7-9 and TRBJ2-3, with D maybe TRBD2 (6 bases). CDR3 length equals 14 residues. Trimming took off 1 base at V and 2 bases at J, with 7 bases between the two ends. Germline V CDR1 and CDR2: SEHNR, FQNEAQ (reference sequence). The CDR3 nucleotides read TGTGCCAGCAGCTTAGGACTAGACACAGATACGCAGTATTTT. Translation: CASSLGLDTDTQYF.

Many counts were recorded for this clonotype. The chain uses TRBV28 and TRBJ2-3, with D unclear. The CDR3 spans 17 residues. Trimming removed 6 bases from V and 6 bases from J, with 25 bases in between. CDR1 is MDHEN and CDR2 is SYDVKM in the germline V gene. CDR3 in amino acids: CASSQVSRHRWADTQYF. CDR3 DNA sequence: TGTGCCAGCAGCCAGGTATCGCGGCACCGCTGGGCGGATACGCAGTATTTT.

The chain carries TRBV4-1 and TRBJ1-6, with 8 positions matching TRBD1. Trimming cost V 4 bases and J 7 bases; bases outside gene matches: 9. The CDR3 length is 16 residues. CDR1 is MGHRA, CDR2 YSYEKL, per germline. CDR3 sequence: CASSPRTGSLNSPLHF. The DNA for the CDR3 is TGCGCCAGCAGCCCCCGGACAGGGAGTTTGAATTCACCCCTCCACTTT.

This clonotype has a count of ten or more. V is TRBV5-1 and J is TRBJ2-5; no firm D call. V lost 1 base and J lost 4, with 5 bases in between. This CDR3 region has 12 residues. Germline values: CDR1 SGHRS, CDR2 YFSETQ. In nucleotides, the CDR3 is TGCGCCAGCAGCTTGCATGGAGAGACCCAGTACTTC. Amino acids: CASSLHGETQYF.